This T cell receptor (beta chain) was captured by sequencing in a study of molecular identifiers for immune sequencing clone quantification. TCRdb re-called the PCR reads with MiXCR, one entry per CDR3 protein. Among about 510,000 distinct CDR3 sequences listed, about 25% were seen once. Sorting isolated naive CD8 T cells as CD8+CD4-CCR7+CD45RA+ events. This clonotype was counted ten times or more. CDR1 is PRHDT and CDR2 is FYEKMQ in the germline V gene (reference sequence). This CDR3 is 14 amino acids long. With 5 bases removed from V and 4 bases from J, the gap between germline ends came to 13 bases.

This TCR was recovered from a human donor in good health. Some libraries in this study had Jurkat cell RNA spiked in. The chain combines TRBV13 with TRBJ2-3; D unclear. Sequencing was done on a sample of naive CD8+ T cells from blood, with Jurkat cell RNA spiked in. Subset given: FACS-sorted CD8+CD4-CCR7+CD45RA+ naive T cells. Here the CDR3 reads CASSPRLAADTQYF. The CDR3 coding sequence is TGTGCCAGCAGCCCCCGATTGGCGGCAGATACGCAGTATTTT.